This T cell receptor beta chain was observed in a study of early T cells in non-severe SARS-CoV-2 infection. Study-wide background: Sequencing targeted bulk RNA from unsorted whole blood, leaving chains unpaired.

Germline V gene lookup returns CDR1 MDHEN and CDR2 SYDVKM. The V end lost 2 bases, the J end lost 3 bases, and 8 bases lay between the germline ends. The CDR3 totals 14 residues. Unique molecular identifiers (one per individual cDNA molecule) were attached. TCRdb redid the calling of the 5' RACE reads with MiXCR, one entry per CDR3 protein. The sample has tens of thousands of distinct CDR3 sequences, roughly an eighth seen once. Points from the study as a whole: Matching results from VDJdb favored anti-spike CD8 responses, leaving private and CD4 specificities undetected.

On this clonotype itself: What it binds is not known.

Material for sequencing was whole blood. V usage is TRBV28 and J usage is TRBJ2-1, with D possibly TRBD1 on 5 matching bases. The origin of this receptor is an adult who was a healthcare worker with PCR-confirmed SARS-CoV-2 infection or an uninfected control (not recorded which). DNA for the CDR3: TGTGCCAGCAGTTTAGAACAGGTCTACAATGAGCAGTTCTTC. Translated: CASSLEQVYNEQFF.